One and the same sample provided the 2 T cell receptor beta chains below, sequenced in a study of blood T cell repertoires in COVID-19. Profiled with immunoSEQ multiplex PCR; TCRdb holds only in-frame clones, not every one. Among around 120,000 clones, around 87% were seen once, and the ten largest hold just under 30%. The material sequenced was peripheral blood. Receptors originate from a woman in her sixties or seventies with acute or convalescent COVID-19.

V gene TRBV2 combines with J gene TRBJ1-1, with no clear D. CDR3 length: 14 amino acids. CDR1 SNHLY and CDR2 FYNNEI come from the germline V gene. V lost 4 bases and J lost 4, with 13 bases in between. CDR3 in amino acids: CASSASGSSTEAFF. CDR3 bases: TGTGCCAGCAGTGCTTCGGGAAGCAGCACTGAAGCTTTCTTT.

The J gene is TRBJ2-1, the V gene TRBV3-1 (or the pseudogene TRBV3-2); 12 positions agree with TRBD2. Germline CDR1 and CDR2: LGHDT and YNNKEL (reference sequence). The trim removed 3 bases at V and 6 bases at J, leaving 3 bases unmatched. The CDR3 length is 15 residues. The CDR3 spells CASSQPSGGANEQFF. The CDR3 DNA reads as TGTGCCAGCAGCCAGCCTAGCGGGGGGGCCAATGAGCAGTTCTTC.